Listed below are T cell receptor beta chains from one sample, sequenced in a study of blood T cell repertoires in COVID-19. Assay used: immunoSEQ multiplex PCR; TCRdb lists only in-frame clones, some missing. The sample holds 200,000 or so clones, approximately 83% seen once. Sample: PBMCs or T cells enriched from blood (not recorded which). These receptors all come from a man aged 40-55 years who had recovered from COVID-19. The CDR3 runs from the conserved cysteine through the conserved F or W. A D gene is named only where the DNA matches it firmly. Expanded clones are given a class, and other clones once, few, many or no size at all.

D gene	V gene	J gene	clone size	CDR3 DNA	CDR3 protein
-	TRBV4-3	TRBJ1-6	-	TGCGCCAGCAGCCAATGGGCCTCCTCGACTTCACCCCTCCACTTT	CASSQWASSTSPLHF
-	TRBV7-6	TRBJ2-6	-	TGTGCCAGCAGCTTAGCTCCAGGCTCTGGGGCCAACGTCCTGACTTTC	CASSLAPGSGANVLTF
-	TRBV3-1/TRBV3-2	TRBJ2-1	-	TGTGCCAGCAGCCAAGGTCAGGGTAACTCTTACAATGAGCAGTTCTTC	CASSQGQGNSYNEQFF
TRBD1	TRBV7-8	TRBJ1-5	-	TGTGCCAGCACTATTTCAGGGGGGCTCAATCAGCCCCAGCATTTT	CASTISGGLNQPQHF
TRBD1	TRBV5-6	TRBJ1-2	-	TGTGCCAGCAGCCCCCCCTCCGGTGCGATACAGGGGGTAACCGATGGCTACACCTTC	CASSPPSGAIQGVTDGYTF
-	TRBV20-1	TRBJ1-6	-	TGCAGTGCTAGTGCGGACACTGGATCACCCCTCCACTTT	CSASADTGSPLHF
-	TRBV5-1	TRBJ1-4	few	TGCGCCAGCAGAAGCGGTATGGGTAATGAAAAACTGTTTTTT	CASRSGMGNEKLFF
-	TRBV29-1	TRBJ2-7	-	TGCAGCGTTGAAGTAGCCTACGAGCAGTACTTC	CSVEVAYEQYF
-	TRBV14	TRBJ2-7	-	TGTGCCAGCAGCCAAGGCGGGGTAAGACCGCACGAGCAGTACTTC	CASSQGGVRPHEQYF
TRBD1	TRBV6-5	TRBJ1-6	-	TGTGCCAGCAGTCGACAGGGGCCTAATTCACCCCTCCACTTT	CASSRQGPNSPLHF
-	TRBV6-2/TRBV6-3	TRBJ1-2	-	TGTGCCAGCAGTTACCACCTAGAGAACTATGGCTACACCTTC	CASSYHLENYGYTF
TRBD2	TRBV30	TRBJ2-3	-	TGTGCCTGGAGCGGACTAGCGGGGGGGAGGACCACAGATACGCAGTATTTT	CAWSGLAGGRTTDTQYF
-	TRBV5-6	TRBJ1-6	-	TGTGCCAGCAGCTTGGCGGGGGATTGGAATTCACCCCTCCACTTT	CASSLAGDWNSPLHF
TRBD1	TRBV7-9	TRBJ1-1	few	TGTGCCAGCAGCGAAGCAAACAGGGGGCGAGCTTTCTTT	CASSEANRGRAFF
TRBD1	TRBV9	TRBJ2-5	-	TGTGCCAGCAGCGCCTACGACAGGGATCAAGAGACCCAGTACTTC	CASSAYDRDQETQYF
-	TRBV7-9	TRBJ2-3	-	TGTGCCAGCAGCTTAGAAGGGGCAGGGAGCACAGATACGCAGTATTTT	CASSLEGAGSTDTQYF
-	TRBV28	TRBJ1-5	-	TGTGCCAGCAGTTTCGAGGGACAACCGACGGCGCCCCAGCATTTT	CASSFEGQPTAPQHF
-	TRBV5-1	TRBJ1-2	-	TGCGCCAGCAGCCCGGACAGAAACTATGGCTACACCTTC	CASSPDRNYGYTF
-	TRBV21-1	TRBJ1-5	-	TGTGCCACCCCCGCGGGGGCCAAGGAAGTTCAGCCCCAGCATTTT	CATPAGAKEVQPQHF
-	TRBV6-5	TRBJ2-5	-	TGTGCCAGCACCCAGGGGGGGACCCAGTACTTC	CASTQGGTQYF
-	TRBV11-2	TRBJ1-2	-	TGTGCCAGCAGCTTAGAGGACAGAGGGTGGTATGGCTACACCTTC	CASSLEDRGWYGYTF
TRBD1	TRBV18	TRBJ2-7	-	TGTGCCAGCTCCGCTGGGGCAGGGGGCCACTACGAGCAGTACTTC	CASSAGAGGHYEQYF
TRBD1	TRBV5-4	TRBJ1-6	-	TGTGCCAGCAGCGCCACAGGGGCGGGCCTCCTTCAGGATAATTCACCCCTCCACTTT	CASSATGAGLLQDNSPLHF
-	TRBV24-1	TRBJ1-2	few	TGTGCCACCAGTGATCTCGGACTTAACTATGGCTACACCTTC	CATSDLGLNYGYTF